The entry below gives a single TCR beta chain sequence along with its context. A read error may produce the germline difference seen at one junction end. CDR1 is MNHNS, CDR2 SASEGT, per germline. CDR3 size: 13 residues. The entry originates in a study of blood T cell repertoires in COVID-19. Across the study: There were acute and convalescent COVID-19 samples, and they came from the United States, Italy and Spain.

As handled by the study authors: Reference gene primer amplification gave nucleated cell count estimates. Assay used: immunoSEQ multiplex PCR; TCRdb lists only in-frame clones, some missing. The V and J calls and clone size were taken over from that table, and D and trimming were inferred from the DNA. The profile covers a few hundred thousand clones, with 86% appearing a single time and around 12% taken by the ten largest. The rearrangement joins TRBV6-1 to TRBJ2-7; a possible D gene is TRBD2 (7 bases). The clonotype comes from a man older than 75 with acute or convalescent COVID-19. The sample consisted of peripheral blood. The CDR3 sequence is CASSEGVLRGASF. The CDR3 region has the DNA TGTGCCAGCAGTGAAGGGGTCCTCCGGGGGGCCAGTTTC.